This T cell receptor (beta chain) was documented in a study of shared clonotypes between healthy human individuals. Findings and limits, study-wide: Enrolling few donors narrowed the genetic and exposure-history diversity that was represented. Only blood underwent sampling, and tissue repertoires likely differ.

This clone was counted only a few times. What it recognizes is unknown. The CDR3 contains 13 residues. In germline, CDR1 is SSHAT, CDR2 FNYEAQ (reference sequence). The ends were cut back, 8 bases at V and 1 base at J, with 11 bases in the middle. The table came from immunoSEQ multiplex PCR; TCRdb's copy has only in-frame clones and leaves some out. In the table there are 2 million to 2.5 million clones, about 92% of which are singletons. V gene TRBV7-7 combines with J gene TRBJ1-1; D is undetermined. The sequence was collected from a man in his late teens or twenties in good health. Some clones in this sample may be carry-over from other donors' samples. The material sequenced was naive CD4+ T cells from PBMCs. Subset of the sample: CD45RA+ positively selected. CDR3 DNA: TGTGCCAGCGCCGTAGGGTGGAACACTGAAGCTTTCTTT. Translation: CASAVGWNTEAFF.